This TCR beta chain was profiled in a study of early stage breast cancer tumors. The overall study: ER+/PR+/HER2- status applied to about 80% of the 16 invasive breast tumors. Regarding the study as a whole: Commonly generated sequences made up most enriched TCRB sequences shared between patients.

TCRdb's table, derived via immunoSEQ multiplex PCR, lists solely in-frame clones and lacks some. This table has 9,700 or so clones, more than 60% appearing once. The CDR3 loop spans 14 amino acids. Germline V CDR1 and CDR2: LNHDA, SQIVND (reference sequence). The J segment lost 5 bases and the V segment lost 3 bases, leaving 6 bases of the junction unmatched. Turning to this clone: What it binds is unknown.

The adjacent normal breast tissue was taken roughly 1.7-4.5 cm from the tumor. Sequencing was done on a sample of normal breast tissue next to the tumor. The rearrangement links TRBV19 to TRBJ2-7; 8 bases fit TRBD2. This TCR was sampled from a person in their 40s with breast cancer. The CDR3 sequence is CASSMSGGGDEQYF. The DNA for the CDR3 is TGTGCCAGTAGTATGAGCGGGGGAGGCGACGAGCAGTACTTC.